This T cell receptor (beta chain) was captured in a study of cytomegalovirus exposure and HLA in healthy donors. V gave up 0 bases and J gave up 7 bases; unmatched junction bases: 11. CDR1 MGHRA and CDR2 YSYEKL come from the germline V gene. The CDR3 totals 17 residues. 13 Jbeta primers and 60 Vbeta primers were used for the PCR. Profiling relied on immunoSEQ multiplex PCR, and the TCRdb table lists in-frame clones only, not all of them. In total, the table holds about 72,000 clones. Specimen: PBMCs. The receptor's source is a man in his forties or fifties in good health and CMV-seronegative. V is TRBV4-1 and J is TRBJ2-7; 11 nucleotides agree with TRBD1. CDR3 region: CASSQEILGQGASEQYF. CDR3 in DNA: TGCGCCAGCAGCCAAGAGATTCTAGGACAGGGGGCGAGTGAGCAGTACTTC.